These T cell receptor beta chains were read from a single sample in a study of cytomegalovirus exposure and HLA in healthy donors. Sequencing was performed with immunoSEQ multiplex PCR; in TCRdb, only in-frame clones are kept and a portion is missing. The sample has tens of thousands of clones; approximately 80% are singletons. The sample consisted of PBMCs. The source of these receptors is a woman in her forties or fifties in good health and CMV-seropositive. Both conserved end residues are trimmed from each CDR3. Each record gives: CDR3 protein, J gene, V gene.

CDR3: ASSGDRGDNSPLH; J: TRBJ1-6; V: TRBV9
CDR3: SHYSMNTEAF; J: TRBJ1-1; V: TRBV29-1
CDR3: ASGGLLDGYT; J: TRBJ1-2; V: TRBV19
CDR3: ASSLERGGQETQY; J: TRBJ2-5; V: TRBV7-9
CDR3: SVNRGPDTEAF; J: TRBJ1-1; V: TRBV29-1
CDR3: ASSGATDTQY; J: TRBJ2-3; V: TRBV5-6
CDR3: ASSNPLGSRGPLH; J: TRBJ1-6; V: TRBV9
CDR3: ASSYLLAGGGETQY; J: TRBJ2-5; V: TRBV6-5
CDR3: ASSLGAGGMNQPQH; J: TRBJ1-5; V: TRBV7-6
CDR3: ASSVVPGLAGGYNEQF; J: TRBJ2-1; V: TRBV9
CDR3: ASHAGTGGKTQY; J: TRBJ2-5; V: TRBV19
CDR3: ASSPELSNEKLF; J: TRBJ1-4; V: TRBV18
CDR3: ASTQAGYNEQF; J: TRBJ2-1; V: TRBV2
CDR3: ASRLSGGYNEQF; J: TRBJ2-1; V: TRBV7-3
CDR3: ASSEGQGAFQPQH; J: TRBJ1-5; V: TRBV13
CDR3: ASSEMQERQPQH; J: TRBJ1-5; V: TRBV2
CDR3: ASGLPTSGRVYNEQF; J: TRBJ2-1; V: TRBV12-5
CDR3: ASSLDGSRTGELF; J: TRBJ2-2; V: TRBV11-1
CDR3: ASNRLRGTEAF; J: TRBJ1-1; V: TRBV6-5
CDR3: ASSLNREGGYT; J: TRBJ1-2; V: TRBV7-3
CDR3: ASSGRTGRGYT; J: TRBJ1-2; V: TRBV2
CDR3: ASSHPGGGYIQY; J: TRBJ2-4; V: TRBV28